This TCR beta chain was sequenced in a study of blood T cell repertoires in COVID-19. Across the whole study: Material from acute and convalescent COVID-19 was sourced from the United States, Italy and Spain. PBMCs, B-cell-depleted T cells, or T cells provided the cDNA or gDNA that made up the material.

As processed by the authors: Amplified reference gene primers provided the basis for estimating nucleated cell counts. The repertoire was sequenced with immunoSEQ multiplex PCR; TCRdb's copy has only in-frame clones and lacks some. The V and J calls and clone size were taken over from that table, and D and trimming were inferred from the DNA. The top ten clones hold approximately 5.4% of a sample with roughly 180,000 clones, roughly 80% of them seen once. V lost 0 bases and J 0 bases, leaving 16 bases between the germline ends. This CDR3 region has 18 residues. Germline-derived CDR1 and CDR2 are SGDLS and YYNGEE.

Sequencing used peripheral blood. This TCR derives from a woman in her 30s with acute or convalescent COVID-19. The chain employs TRBV9 and TRBJ1-3; D is unclear. In DNA, the CDR3 is TGTGCCAGCAGCGTAGGAGCAACTAGTCTTCCCTCTGGAAACACCATATATTTT. Its translation is CASSVGATSLPSGNTIYF.